This T cell receptor (beta chain) was sequenced for a study of blood T cells in healthy people across ages (dated by TCRdb to 2013 to 2016). For the wider study: In model experiments, template switching captured roughly one uniquely barcoded TCR beta cDNA molecule for every two T cells. Two additional independent replicas of 1 million unique cDNA reads from the same blood draw were analyzed for two donors (one aged 18 to 30 and one aged 80 or older). To avoid experimental bias, donors of different ages were spread randomly across the sequencing lanes. The donors were divided into four age groups: young (average about 15 years), middle-aged (around 37), aged (approximately 62) and long-lived (more than 75). Age-related changes in TCR beta repertoire diversity were measured in the study by deep sequencing normalized with unique cDNA molecular identifiers.

Libraries came from 5' RACE. Instrument used: Illumina HiSeq 2500. A second roughly 6 to 12 cycle PCR used a sample-barcoded 5' primer and a J-beta primer mix. Each TCR beta cDNA molecule received a unique molecular identifier from a template-switch 5' adaptor carrying 12 random nucleotides. Each sample yielded at least 2.5 million CDR3-containing paired-end reads. First-strand cDNA synthesis was performed from all RNA using the Mint cDNA synthesis kit, with priming by a TRBC-specific oligonucleotide. Following uracil-DNA glycosylase treatment, all cDNA underwent a first 18-cycle PCR with the universal primers M1SS and BC2_uni_R. In the source study's methods: For normalization, 1 million high-quality reads were randomly selected from each sample, with every read carrying a distinct molecular identifier. Instead of being binned into consensus sequences, reads with shared molecular identifiers were discarded. CDR3 identification, clonotype clustering and error correction used MiTCR with a Q25 quality threshold and the strictest error-elimination algorithm. A nonparametric unseen species model with Euler transformation was used to estimate a lower bound on total TCR beta diversity. The public reads were run again by TCRdb, first through fastp at Q25 and then through MiXCR, and only productive beta chains were kept. Rows are unified per CDR3 protein, each entry keeping the most common DNA and genes. Clone size and V and J calls follow TCRdb, not the original study. The sample records 710,000 or so distinct CDR3 sequences, approximately 22% of which are singletons. 20% to 25% of the sample belongs to the ten largest clones.

What the research found in general, with its limitations: There was a strong correlation between observed TCR beta diversity and the percentage of naive T cells measured by flow cytometry. Observed TCR beta diversity per million T cells fell roughly linearly with age, and a significant reduction was already apparent by age around 40. Because profiling used bulk unsorted PBMCs, naive and antigen-experienced compartments could not be compared conclusively. Estimates of total diversity from one million sequenced T cells were regarded as lower bounds and underestimates. Compared with the aged group, the long-lived group had more naive CD4+ T cells, fewer expanded clones and increased TCR diversity, a pattern suggesting age selection. Because donor CMV infection status was unknown, age-related changes in expanded clonotypes were potentially confounded.

The sample holds a few counts of this clonotype. The antigen it recognizes is unknown. Base qualities are not recorded, but no much larger clone differs from it by a single base. The donors were some 36 Caucasian individuals from Russia, aged roughly 6 to 100 years, who were systemically healthy. Around 9.7 milliliters of peripheral blood were collected from each donor into EDTA-treated Vacutainer tubes. Ficoll-Paque density-gradient centrifugation was used to isolate PBMCs, with at least 6.5 million per sample. Total RNA, at least 5 micrograms per sample, was extracted from PBMCs with Trizol reagent. For every donor, flow cytometry on a PBMC aliquot measured the percentage of naive CD45RAhigh/CD27high T cells. The sample was blood. The source is a man between 65 and 79 years old in good health.

The CDR3 sequence is CASRGRSGAYNEQFF. The nucleotides are TGTGCCAGCAGGGGACGATCGGGAGCCTACAATGAGCAGTTCTTC. Rearrangement joined TRBV2 to TRBJ2-1, with TRBD2 perhaps the D gene, on 6 matching bases. Measured from the cysteine to the phenylalanine, the CDR3 is 15 residues long. Just CDR3 DNA is preserved here, 45 bases in frame from base 1. CDR1 and CDR2 (SNHLY, FYNNEI) derive from the germline V gene. V and J are truncated by 6 bases and 2 bases respectively, leaving an intervening sequence of 14 bases.